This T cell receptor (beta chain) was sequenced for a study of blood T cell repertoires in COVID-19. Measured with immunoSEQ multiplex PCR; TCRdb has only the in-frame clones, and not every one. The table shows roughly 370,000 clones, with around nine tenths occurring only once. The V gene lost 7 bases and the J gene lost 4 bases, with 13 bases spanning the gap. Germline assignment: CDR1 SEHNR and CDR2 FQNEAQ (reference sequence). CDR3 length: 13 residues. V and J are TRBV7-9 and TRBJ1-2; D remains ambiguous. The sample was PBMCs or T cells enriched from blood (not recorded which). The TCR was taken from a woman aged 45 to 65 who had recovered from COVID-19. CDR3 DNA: TGTGCCAGCATTGGGAGGGAGGTCTATGGCTACACCTTC. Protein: CASIGREVYGYTF.